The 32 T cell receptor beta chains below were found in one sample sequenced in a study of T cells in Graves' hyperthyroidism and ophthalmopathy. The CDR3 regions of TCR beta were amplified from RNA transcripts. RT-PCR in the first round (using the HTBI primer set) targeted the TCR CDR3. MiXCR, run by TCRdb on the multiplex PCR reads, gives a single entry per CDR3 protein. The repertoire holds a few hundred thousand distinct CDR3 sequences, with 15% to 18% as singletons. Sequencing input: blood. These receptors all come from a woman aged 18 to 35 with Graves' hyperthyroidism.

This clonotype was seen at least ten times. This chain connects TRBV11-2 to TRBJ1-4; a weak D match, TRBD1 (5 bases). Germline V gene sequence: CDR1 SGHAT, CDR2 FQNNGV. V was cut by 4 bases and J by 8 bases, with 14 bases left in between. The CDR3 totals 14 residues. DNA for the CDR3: TGTGCCAGCAGCTCCCCGGGACGCAGGGAAAAACTGTTTTTT. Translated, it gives CASSSPGRREKLFF.

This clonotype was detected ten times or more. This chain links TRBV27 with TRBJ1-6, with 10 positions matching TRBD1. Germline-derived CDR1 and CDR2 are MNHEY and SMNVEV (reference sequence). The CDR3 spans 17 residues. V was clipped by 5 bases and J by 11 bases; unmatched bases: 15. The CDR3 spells CASSPLPPGQGLTPLHF. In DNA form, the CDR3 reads TGTGCCAGCAGTCCTTTACCTCCGGGACAGGGGCTGACACCCCTCCACTTT.

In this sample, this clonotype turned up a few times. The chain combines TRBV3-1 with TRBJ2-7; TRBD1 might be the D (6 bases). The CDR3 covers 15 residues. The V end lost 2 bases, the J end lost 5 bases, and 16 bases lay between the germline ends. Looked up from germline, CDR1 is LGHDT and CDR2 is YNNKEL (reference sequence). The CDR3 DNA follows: TGTGCCAGCAGCCAAACACAGGGCGCCTACCACGAGCAGTACTTC. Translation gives CASSQTQGAYHEQYF.

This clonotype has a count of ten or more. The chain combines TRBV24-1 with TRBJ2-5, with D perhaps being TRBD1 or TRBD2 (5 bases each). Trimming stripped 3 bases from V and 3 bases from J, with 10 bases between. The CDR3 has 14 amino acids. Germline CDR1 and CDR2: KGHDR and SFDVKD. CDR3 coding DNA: TGTGCCACCAGTGATCCAGGGCGGGAAGAGACCCAGTACTTC. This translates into CATSDPGREETQYF.

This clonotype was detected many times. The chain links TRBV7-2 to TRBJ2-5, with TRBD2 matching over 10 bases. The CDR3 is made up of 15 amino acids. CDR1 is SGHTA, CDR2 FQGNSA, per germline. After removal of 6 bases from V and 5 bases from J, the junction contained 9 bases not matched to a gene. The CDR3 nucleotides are TGTGCCAGCAGTTCTCTAGCGGGAGTAGGGGAGACCCAGTACTTC. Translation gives CASSSLAGVGETQYF.

The CDR3 is CASTRRLAGGARDGELFF. Here the CDR3 DNA reads TGTGCCAGCACCCGCAGACTAGCGGGAGGCGCCCGGGACGGGGAGCTGTTTTTT. The chain combines TRBV9 with TRBJ2-2; TRBD2 matches 13 bases. The J segment lost 7 bases and the V segment lost 6 bases, leaving 15 bases of the junction unmatched. The CDR3 spans 18 residues. The V gene's germline CDR1 is SGDLS and CDR2 YYNGEE.

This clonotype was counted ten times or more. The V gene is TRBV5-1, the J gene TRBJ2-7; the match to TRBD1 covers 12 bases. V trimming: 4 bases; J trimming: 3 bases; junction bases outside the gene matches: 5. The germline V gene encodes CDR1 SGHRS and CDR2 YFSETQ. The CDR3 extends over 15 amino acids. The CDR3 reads CASSPGTGGFYEQYF. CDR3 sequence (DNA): TGCGCCAGCAGCCCGGGGACAGGGGGCTTCTACGAGCAGTACTTC.

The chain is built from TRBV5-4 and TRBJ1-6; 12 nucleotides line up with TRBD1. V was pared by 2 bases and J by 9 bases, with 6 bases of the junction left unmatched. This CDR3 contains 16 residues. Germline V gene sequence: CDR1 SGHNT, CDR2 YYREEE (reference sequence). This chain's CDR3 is CASSFGRDRGRSPLHF. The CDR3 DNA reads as TGTGCCAGCAGCTTTGGTCGGGACAGGGGGCGTTCACCCCTCCACTTT.

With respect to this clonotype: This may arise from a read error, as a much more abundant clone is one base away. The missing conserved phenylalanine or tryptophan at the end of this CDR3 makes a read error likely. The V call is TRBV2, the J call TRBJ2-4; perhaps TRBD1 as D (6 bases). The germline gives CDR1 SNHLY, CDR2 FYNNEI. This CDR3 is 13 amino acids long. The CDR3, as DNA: TGTGCCAGCAGGGAAGGGGGCAAAAACATTCAGTACGTC. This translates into CASREGGKNIQYV.

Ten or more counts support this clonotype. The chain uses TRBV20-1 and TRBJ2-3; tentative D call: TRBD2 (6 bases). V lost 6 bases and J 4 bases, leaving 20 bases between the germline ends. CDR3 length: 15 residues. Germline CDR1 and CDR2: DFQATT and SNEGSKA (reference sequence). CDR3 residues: CSASGTFWGPDTQYF. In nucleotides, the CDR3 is TGCAGTGCCTCCGGGACTTTTTGGGGACCAGATACGCAGTATTTT.

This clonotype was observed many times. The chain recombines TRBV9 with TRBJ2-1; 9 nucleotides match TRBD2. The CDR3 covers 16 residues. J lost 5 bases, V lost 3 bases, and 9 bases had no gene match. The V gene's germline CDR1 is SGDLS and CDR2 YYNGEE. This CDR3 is CASSASAGGPHNEQFF. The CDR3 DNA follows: TGTGCCAGCAGCGCCTCAGCGGGGGGCCCCCACAATGAGCAGTTCTTC. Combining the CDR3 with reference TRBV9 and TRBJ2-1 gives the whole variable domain DSGVTQTPKHLITATGQRVTLRCSPRSGDLSVYWYQQSLDQGLQFLIQYYNGEERAKGNILERFSAQQFPDLHSELNLSSLELGDSALYFCASSASAGGPHNEQFFGPGTRLTVL.

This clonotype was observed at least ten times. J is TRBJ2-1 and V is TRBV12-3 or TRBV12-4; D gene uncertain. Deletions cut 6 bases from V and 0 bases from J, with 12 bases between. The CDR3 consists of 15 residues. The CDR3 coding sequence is TGTGCCAGCAGCCCTACTAAGGGCTCCTACAATGAGCAGTTCTTC. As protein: CASSPTKGSYNEQFF.

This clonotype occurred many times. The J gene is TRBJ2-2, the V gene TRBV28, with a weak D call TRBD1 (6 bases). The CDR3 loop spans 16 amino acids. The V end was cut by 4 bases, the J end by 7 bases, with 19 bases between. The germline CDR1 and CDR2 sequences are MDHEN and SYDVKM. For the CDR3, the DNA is TGTGCCAGCAGTTCCCCGACAGGCACCTACTTCGGGGAGCTGTTTTTT. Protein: CASSSPTGTYFGELFF.

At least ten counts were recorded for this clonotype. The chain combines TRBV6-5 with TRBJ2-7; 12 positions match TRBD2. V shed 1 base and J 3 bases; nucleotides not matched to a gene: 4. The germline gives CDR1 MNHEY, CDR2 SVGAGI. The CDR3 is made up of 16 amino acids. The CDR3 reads CASSYYTSGRSYEQYF. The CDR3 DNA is TGTGCCAGCAGTTACTATACTAGCGGGAGGAGCTACGAGCAGTACTTC.

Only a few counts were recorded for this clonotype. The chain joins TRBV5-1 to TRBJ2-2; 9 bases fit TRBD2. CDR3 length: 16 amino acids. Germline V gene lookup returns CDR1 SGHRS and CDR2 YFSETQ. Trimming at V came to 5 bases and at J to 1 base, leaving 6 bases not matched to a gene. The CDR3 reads CASSYLAGMNTGELFF. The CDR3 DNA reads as TGCGCCAGCAGTTACCTAGCGGGAATGAACACCGGGGAGCTGTTTTTT.

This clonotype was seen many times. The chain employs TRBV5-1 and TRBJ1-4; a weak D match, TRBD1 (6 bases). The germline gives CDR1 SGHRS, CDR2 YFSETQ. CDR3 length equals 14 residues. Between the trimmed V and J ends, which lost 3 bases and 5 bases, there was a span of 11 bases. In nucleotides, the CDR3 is TGCGCCAGCAGCTCTACAGGGATGAATGAAAAACTGTTTTTT. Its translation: CASSSTGMNEKLFF.

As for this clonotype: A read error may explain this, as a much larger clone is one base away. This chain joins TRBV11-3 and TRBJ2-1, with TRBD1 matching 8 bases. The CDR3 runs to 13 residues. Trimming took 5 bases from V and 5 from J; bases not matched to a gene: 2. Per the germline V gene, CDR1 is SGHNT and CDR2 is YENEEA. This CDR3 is CASSQGQDNEQFF. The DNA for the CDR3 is TGTGCCAGCAGCCAGGGACAGGACAATGAGCAGTTCTTC.

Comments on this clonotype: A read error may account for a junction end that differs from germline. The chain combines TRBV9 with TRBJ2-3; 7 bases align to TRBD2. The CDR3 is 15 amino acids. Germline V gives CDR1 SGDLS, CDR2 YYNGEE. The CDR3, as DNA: TGTGCCGGCAGCGTGGGGGACTACTACACAGATACGCAGTATTTT. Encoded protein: CAGSVGDYYTDTQYF.

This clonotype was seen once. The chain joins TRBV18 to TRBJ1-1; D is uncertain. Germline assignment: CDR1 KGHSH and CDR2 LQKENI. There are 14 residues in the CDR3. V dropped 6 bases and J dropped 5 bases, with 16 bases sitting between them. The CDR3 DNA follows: TGTGCCAGCTCGCCTCCTCGGGGTAGGACTGAAGCTTTCTTT. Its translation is CASSPPRGRTEAFF.

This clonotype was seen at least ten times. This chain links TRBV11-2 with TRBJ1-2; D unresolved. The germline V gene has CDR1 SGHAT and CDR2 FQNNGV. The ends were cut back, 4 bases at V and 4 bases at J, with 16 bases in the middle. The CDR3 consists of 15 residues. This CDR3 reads CASSWVGVRGYGYTF. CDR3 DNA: TGTGCCAGCAGCTGGGTGGGCGTCCGGGGCTATGGCTACACCTTC.

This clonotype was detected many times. The CDR3 DNA reads as TGTGCCAGCAGTTTACCCACAGGGAGCGAGCAGTACTTC. This codes for CASSLPTGSEQYF. The chain couples TRBV28 to TRBJ2-7, with D perhaps TRBD1 (6 bases). Germline-derived CDR1 and CDR2 are MDHEN and SYDVKM. V was shortened by 2 bases and J by 6 bases, with 11 bases between the two germline ends. This CDR3 contains 13 residues.

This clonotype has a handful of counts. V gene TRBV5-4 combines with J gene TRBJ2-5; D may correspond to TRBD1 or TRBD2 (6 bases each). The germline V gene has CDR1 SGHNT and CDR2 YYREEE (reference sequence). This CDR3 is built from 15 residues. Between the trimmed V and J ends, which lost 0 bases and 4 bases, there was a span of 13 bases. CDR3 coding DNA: TGTGCCAGCAGCTTGGCCGGGGGCGGATTAGAGACCCAGTACTTC. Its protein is CASSLAGGGLETQYF.

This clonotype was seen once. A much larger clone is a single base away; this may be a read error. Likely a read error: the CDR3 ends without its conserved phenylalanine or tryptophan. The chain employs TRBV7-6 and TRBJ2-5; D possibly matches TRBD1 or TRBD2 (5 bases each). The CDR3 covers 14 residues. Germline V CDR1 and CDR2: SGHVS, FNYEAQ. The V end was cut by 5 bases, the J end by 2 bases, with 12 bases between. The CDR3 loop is CASSRDARQETQYL. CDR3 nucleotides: TGTGCCAGCAGCAGGGACGCGCGGCAAGAGACCCAGTACCTC.

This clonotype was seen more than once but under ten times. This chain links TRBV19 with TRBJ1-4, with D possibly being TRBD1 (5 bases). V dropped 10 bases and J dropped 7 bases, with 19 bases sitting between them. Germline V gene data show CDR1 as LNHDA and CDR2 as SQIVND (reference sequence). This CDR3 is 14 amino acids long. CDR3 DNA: TGTGCCATCTCAAGTGGCGGGGCAAGTGAAAAACTGTTTTTT. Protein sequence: CAISSGGASEKLFF.

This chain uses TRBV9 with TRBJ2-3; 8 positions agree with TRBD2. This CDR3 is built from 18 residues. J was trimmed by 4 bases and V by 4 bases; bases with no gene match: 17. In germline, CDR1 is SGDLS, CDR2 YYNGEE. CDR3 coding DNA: TGTGCCAGCAGCCGAGGGGCGGGGGGTTTGTCGCACGCAGATACGCAGTATTTT. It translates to CASSRGAGGLSHADTQYF.

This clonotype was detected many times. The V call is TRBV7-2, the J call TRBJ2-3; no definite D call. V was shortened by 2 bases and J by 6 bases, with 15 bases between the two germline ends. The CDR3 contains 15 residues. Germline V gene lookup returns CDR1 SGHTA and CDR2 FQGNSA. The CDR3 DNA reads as TGTGCCAGCAGCTTAACCCGGGCCCCTCGCGATACGCAGTATTTT. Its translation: CASSLTRAPRDTQYF. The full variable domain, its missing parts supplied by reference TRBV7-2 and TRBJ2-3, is GAGVSQSPSNKVTEKGKDVELRCDPISGHTALYWYRQSLGQGLEFLIYFQGNSAPDKSGLPSDRFSAERTGGSVSTLTIQRTQQEDSAVYLCASSLTRAPRDTQYFGPGTRLTVL.

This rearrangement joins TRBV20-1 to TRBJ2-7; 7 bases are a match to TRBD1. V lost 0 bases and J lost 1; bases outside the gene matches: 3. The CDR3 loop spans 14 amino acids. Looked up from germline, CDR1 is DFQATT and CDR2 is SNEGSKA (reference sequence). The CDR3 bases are TGCAGTGCTAGAGACCGACAGGGTTCCTACGAGCAGTACTTC. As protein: CSARDRQGSYEQYF.

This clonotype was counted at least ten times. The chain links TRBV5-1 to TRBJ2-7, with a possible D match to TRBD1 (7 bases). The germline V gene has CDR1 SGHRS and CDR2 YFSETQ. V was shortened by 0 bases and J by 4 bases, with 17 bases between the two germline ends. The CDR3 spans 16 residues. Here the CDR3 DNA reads TGCGCCAGCAGCTTGGGCTCGGCGGGACAGTTTTACGAGCAGTACTTC. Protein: CASSLGSAGQFYEQYF.

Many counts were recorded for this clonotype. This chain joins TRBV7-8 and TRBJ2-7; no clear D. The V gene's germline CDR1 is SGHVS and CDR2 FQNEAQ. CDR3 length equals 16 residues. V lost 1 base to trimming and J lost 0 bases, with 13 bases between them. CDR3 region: CASSLDSGASSYEQYF. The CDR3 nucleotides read TGTGCCAGCAGCTTAGATAGTGGCGCTTCCTCCTACGAGCAGTACTTC.

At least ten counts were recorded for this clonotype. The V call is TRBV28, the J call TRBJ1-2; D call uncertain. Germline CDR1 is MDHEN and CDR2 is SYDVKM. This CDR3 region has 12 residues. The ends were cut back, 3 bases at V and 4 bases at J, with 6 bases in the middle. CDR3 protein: CASSFRLYGYTF. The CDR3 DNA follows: TGTGCCAGCAGTTTTCGTCTCTATGGCTACACCTTC.

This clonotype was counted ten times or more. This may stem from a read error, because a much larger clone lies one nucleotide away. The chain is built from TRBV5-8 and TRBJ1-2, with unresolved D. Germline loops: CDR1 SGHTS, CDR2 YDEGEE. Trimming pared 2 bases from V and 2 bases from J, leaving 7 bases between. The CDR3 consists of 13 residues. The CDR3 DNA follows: TGTGCCAGCAGCTTAGACCCGAACTATGGCTACACCTTC. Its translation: CASSLDPNYGYTF.

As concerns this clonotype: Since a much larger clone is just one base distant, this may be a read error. CDR3 bases: TGTTCCAGCAGCCAAGTTAGGGCTAGCGATAACACCGGGGAGCTGTTTTTT. Protein sequence: CSSSQVRASDNTGELFF. The V and J genes are TRBV3-1 and TRBJ2-2, with TRBD2 as a possible D gene (6 bases). Germline assignment: CDR1 LGHDT and CDR2 YNNKEL (reference sequence). The CDR3 totals 17 residues.